These 5 T cell receptor beta chains share one sample of origin, sequenced in a study of tumor-infiltrating lymphocytes in primary liver carcinoma. The authors made TCR beta cDNA from roughly 480 ng total RNA with a constant-region primer. Slightly modified ARM-PCR served as the procedure for the TCR beta libraries. These libraries came from three rounds of nested multiplex PCR. The first two PCR rounds used TRBV1-TRBV30 primers with a Cbeta primer, 10 cycles each. TCRdb redid the calling of the multiplex PCR reads with MiXCR, one entry per CDR3 protein. The table shows around 79,000 distinct CDR3 sequences, with 69% occurring only once. The tissue used was unsorted bulk material of about 19-33 mg. RNA and DNA were co-extracted from it with the AllPrep DNA/RNA mini kit. Specimen: tumor-adjacent normal liver tissue. These receptors were obtained from a middle-aged man with primary liver carcinoma and hepatitis B virus infection.

Comments on this clonotype: One end of the junction is discordant with germline, which a read error may explain. The chain links TRBV29-1 to TRBJ2-7, with 7 bases that match TRBD1. Germline V gene sequence: CDR1 SQVTM, CDR2 ANQGSEA. This CDR3 comprises 12 residues. CDR3 sequence reads: CSVGDSNYERYF. The CDR3 region has the DNA TGTAGCGTTGGGGACAGCAACTACGAGCGGTACTTC.

Note on this clonotype: A read error may account for a junction end that differs from germline. The chain joins TRBV6-5 to TRBJ2-5; 7 nucleotides match TRBD2. The CDR3 sequence is 14 residues long. Looked up from germline, CDR1 is MNHEY and CDR2 is SVGAGI. In DNA, the CDR3 is TGTGCCAGCAGTTACGGAGCGGGACCTGAGACTCAGCACTTC. Amino acid sequence: CASSYGAGPETQHF.

With respect to this clonotype: One end of the junction does not line up with germline, which may come from a read error. The chain employs TRBV29-1 and TRBJ2-7; D is ambiguous. In germline, CDR1 is SQVTM, CDR2 ANQGSEA. This CDR3 has 13 amino acids. The CDR3 DNA follows: TGCGGCGTTTCCTACGGCGGCTCTGACGAGCAGTACTTC. Translation: CGVSYGGSDEQYF.

With respect to this clonotype: Relative to the germline gene, one junction end is altered; a read error may explain this. V usage is TRBV6-5 and J usage is TRBJ2-3, with TRBD1 matching 10 bases. The germline gives CDR1 MNHEY, CDR2 SVGAGI. The CDR3 length is 15 residues. The chain's CDR3 is CASSYGTGEGDMQYF. The CDR3 nucleotides are TGTGCCAGTAGTTACGGGACAGGGGAGGGAGATATGCAGTATTTT.

This clonotype was detected a few times. One junction end disagrees with the germline gene, perhaps due to a read error. The chain couples TRBV11-2 to TRBJ2-5; TRBD1 might be the D (5 bases). Germline CDR1 reads SGHAT; CDR2 reads FQNNGV. This CDR3 has 14 amino acids. In DNA, the CDR3 is TGTGCCAGCAGCAAGGGGCAGATCCATGAGACCCATTACTTC. This encodes CASSKGQIHETHYF.